A selection of T cell receptor beta chains follows, all from one sample in a study of cytomegalovirus exposure and HLA in healthy donors. The repertoire was sequenced with immunoSEQ multiplex PCR; TCRdb's copy has only in-frame clones and lacks some. The sample has about 120,000 clones, about 80% seen once. The sequenced sample consisted of PBMCs. These receptor sequences come from a female donor in good health and CMV-seropositive. The CDR3 runs from the conserved cysteine through the conserved F or W. Fields, in order: J gene, V gene, D gene, CDR3 protein. D genes are given only for firm matches.

TRBJ2-7 TRBV27 TRBD1 CASSSSGTGVYEQYF
TRBJ2-7 TRBV27 TRBD1 CASSWDRGYEQYF
TRBJ2-2 TRBV7-8 TRBD1 CASSFGAGQGNTGELFF
TRBJ1-2 TRBV11-2 - CASSTDRHYGYTF
TRBJ2-3 TRBV11-2 - CASSLFSDTQYF
TRBJ1-1 TRBV7-3 TRBD1 CASSTEGTGHTEAFF
TRBJ1-1 TRBV7-9 - CASSSTGNTMNTEAFF
TRBJ1-3 TRBV30 - CAWALQSSGNTIYF
TRBJ2-3 TRBV2 - CASTEGQKQYF
TRBJ1-3 TRBV6-1 - CASSERGSGNTIYF
TRBJ1-2 TRBV28 - CASRGPANYGYTF
TRBJ2-5 TRBV18 TRBD1 CASSGQGQETQYF
TRBJ2-2 TRBV9 TRBD1 CASSVRTGGGKGGELFF
TRBJ2-5 TRBV7-3 - CASSPDIRETQYF
TRBJ1-2 TRBV7-9 - CASSLPSGSPGGYTF
TRBJ2-4 TRBV29-1 TRBD2 CSVGGLAGGPENIQYF
TRBJ1-1 TRBV6-1 - CASRESQGSAFF
TRBJ1-2 TRBV9 - CASSVEAAWGGYGYTF
TRBJ1-4 TRBV2 TRBD1 CASIDRETNEKLFF
TRBJ1-2 TRBV5-1 TRBD1 CASSLADRDSGYTF
TRBJ2-7 TRBV7-2 TRBD1 CASSPWDRGPHEQYF
TRBJ1-4 TRBV7-6 - CASSQGGLGEKLFF
TRBJ1-3 TRBV7-9 - CASSPGTSGNTIYF
TRBJ2-3 TRBV4-1 - CASSPGDRSSTQYF
TRBJ1-1 TRBV5-1 TRBD1 CASSSQGQGNSTEAFF
TRBJ2-1 TRBV5-1 - CASRRNNEQFF
TRBJ2-7 TRBV18 - CASSPPTVSYEQYF
TRBJ1-4 TRBV25-1 - CASSEYPGLNEKLFF
- TRBV7-6 - CASSLEEGAYEQYF
TRBJ1-3 TRBV29-1 - CSVVLAGNTIYF
TRBJ1-2 TRBV5-5 TRBD1 CASRTNPPGTGFGYTF
TRBJ2-1 TRBV7-2 - CASIPYPGAANEQFF
TRBJ2-3 TRBV4-3 - CASSQETGGADTQYF
TRBJ2-4 TRBV10-2 - CASSETGIGRYF
TRBJ1-5 TRBV30 - CAWSRQDGQPQHF
TRBJ1-2 TRBV4-3 TRBD1 CASSQGNRGAYGYTF
TRBJ2-2 TRBV5-1 - CASSGAPNTGELFF
TRBJ2-1 TRBV13 - CASSLSGRDEQFF
TRBJ1-6 TRBV10-1 - CASSTGNSPLHF
TRBJ1-1 TRBV6-5 - CASSPGTPIVEAFF
TRBJ1-3 TRBV19 - CASNPGFYSGNTIYF
TRBJ1-4 TRBV7-9 - CASSLIANEKLFF
TRBJ2-1 TRBV18 TRBD2 CASSPWASGGNNEQFF
TRBJ2-2 TRBV10-3 TRBD1 CAIRGYRGEIGELFF
TRBJ1-6 TRBV19 - CASSIFPYTDSPLHF
TRBJ1-5 TRBV7-2 - CASSGTSRNQPQHF
TRBJ1-5 TRBV2 TRBD1 CASGGTGSQPQHF
TRBJ2-5 TRBV10-3 TRBD1 CAISSPGQSRETQYF
TRBJ1-1 TRBV27 TRBD1 CASSIFPTGQPEAFF
TRBJ1-1 TRBV27 - CASSGGVNTEAFF
TRBJ1-2 TRBV7-2 TRBD1 CASSFPTGVSYGYTF
TRBJ2-3 TRBV7-3 TRBD1 CASSQGADTQYF
TRBJ1-1 TRBV19 - CASIPIGVNTEAFF
TRBJ2-1 TRBV7-9 TRBD2 CASSLLSGGAGSEQFF
TRBJ1-1 TRBV29-1 - CSVDDEGDTEAFF
TRBJ1-3 TRBV5-1 - CASSSDEGLRGNTIYF
TRBJ2-3 TRBV27 TRBD2 CASWGGSTDTQYF
TRBJ2-3 TRBV6-1 - CASSHTDTQYF
TRBJ1-6 TRBV18 - CASSTKGGASDNSPLHF
TRBJ1-2 TRBV10-3 - CAISESGRSSSGGYTF